This T cell receptor (beta chain) was observed in a study of T cell responses to AZD1222 COVID-19 vaccine. The CDR3 covers 13 residues. CDR1 and CDR2 (germline): MNHNS, SASEGT. V lost 3 bases and J 5 bases, leaving 8 bases between the germline ends. Sequenced by immunoSEQ multiplex PCR; TCRdb stores in-frame clones only, minus some. The sample lists 130,000 or so clones, more than 85% occurring once. This sequence was found in an adult who received the AZD1222 COVID-19 vaccine. The sequenced sample was peripheral blood, obtained 28 days after the second AZD1222 dose. The gene calls are TRBV6-1 and TRBJ2-1; either TRBD1 or TRBD2 may supply D (5 bases each). Here the CDR3 DNA reads TGTGCCAGCAGTGAGGGGGTACACAATGAGCAGTTCTTC. Translating it yields CASSEGVHNEQFF.